This note documents a single TCR beta chain sequence. The data originate from a study of blood T cell repertoires in COVID-19. Looking at the study overall: PBMCs, B-cell-depleted T cells, or T cells provided the cDNA or gDNA that made up the material.

Sequencing was performed with immunoSEQ multiplex PCR; in TCRdb, only in-frame clones are kept and a portion is missing. The sample includes 140,000 to 150,000 clones, over 70% seen only once; the top ten take 10% to 13%. The V gene's germline CDR1 is SGHAT and CDR2 FQNNGV. The CDR3 is 16 residues long. The V and J ends lost 5 bases and 10 bases, in that order; junction bases with no gene match: 14. The chain has TRBV11-2 and TRBJ2-1; 10 bases map to TRBD2. Sequencing input: peripheral blood. This receptor was taken from a man aged 60 to 69 with active or convalescent COVID-19. This CDR3 is CASSPTPSGRVKEQFF. The CDR3 coding sequence is TGTGCCAGCAGCCCTACACCCAGCGGGAGGGTGAAGGAGCAGTTCTTC.